This T cell receptor beta chain was captured in a study of T cells after yellow fever vaccination. This clonotype has just a few counts. TCRdb processed the 5' RACE reads anew with MiXCR; each CDR3 protein has one entry. In the table there are some 150,000 distinct CDR3 sequences, 7% to 10% of which are singletons. The V and J ends lost 6 bases and 1 base respectively, with 15 bases between them. CDR1 is SGHKS and CDR2 is YYEKEE in the germline V gene (reference sequence). CDR3 length: 15 residues. This TCR was recovered from a young man who received the YFV17D yellow fever vaccine. V gene TRBV5-5 combines with J gene TRBJ2-3; tentatively, D is TRBD1 or TRBD2 (5 bases each). The sample consisted of CD8+ T cells sorted from PBMCs, taken 45 days after the yellow fever booster vaccination. CDR3 sequence reads: CASTPRGRGTDTQYF. The CDR3 coding sequence is TGTGCCAGCACCCCCCGGGGCAGGGGCACAGATACGCAGTATTTT.